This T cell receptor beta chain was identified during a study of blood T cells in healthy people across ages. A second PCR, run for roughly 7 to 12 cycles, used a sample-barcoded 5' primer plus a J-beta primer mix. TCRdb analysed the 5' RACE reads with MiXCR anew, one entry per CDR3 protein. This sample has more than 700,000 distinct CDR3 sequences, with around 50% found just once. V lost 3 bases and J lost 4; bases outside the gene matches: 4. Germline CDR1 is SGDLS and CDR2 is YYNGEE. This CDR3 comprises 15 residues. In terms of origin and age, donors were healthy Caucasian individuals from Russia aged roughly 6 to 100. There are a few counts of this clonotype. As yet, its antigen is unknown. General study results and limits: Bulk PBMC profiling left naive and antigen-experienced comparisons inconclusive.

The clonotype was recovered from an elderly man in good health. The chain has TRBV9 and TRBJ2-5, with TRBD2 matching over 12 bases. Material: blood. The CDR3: CASSGGTSGRETQYF. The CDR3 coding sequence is TGTGCCAGCAGCGGCGGGACTAGCGGGCGAGAGACCCAGTACTTC.